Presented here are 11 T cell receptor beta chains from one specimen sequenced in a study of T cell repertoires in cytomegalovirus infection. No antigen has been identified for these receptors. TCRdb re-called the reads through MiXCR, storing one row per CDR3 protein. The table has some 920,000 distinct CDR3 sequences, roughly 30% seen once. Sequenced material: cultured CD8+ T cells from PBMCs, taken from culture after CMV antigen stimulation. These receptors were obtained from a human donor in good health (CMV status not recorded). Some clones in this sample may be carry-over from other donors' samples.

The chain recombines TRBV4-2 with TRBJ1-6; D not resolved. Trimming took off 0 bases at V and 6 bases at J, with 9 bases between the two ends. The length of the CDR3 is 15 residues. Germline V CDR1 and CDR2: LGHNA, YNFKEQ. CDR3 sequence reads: CASSQDEGSNSPLHF. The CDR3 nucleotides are TGTGCCAGCAGCCAAGATGAGGGAAGTAATTCACCCCTCCACTTT.

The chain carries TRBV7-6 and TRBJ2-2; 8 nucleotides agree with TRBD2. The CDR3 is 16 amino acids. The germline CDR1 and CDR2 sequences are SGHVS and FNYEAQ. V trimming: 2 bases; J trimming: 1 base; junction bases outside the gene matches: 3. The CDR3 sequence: CASSLKAGGNTGELFF. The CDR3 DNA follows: TGTGCCAGCAGCTTAAAGGCGGGGGGGAACACCGGGGAGCTGTTTTTT.

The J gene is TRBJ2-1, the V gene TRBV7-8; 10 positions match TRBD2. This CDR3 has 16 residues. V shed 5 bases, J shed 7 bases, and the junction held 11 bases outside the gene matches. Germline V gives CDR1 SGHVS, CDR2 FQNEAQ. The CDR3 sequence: CASSPGGGAGGNEQFF. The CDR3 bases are TGTGCCAGCAGCCCCGGAGGCGGAGCGGGGGGGAATGAGCAGTTCTTC.

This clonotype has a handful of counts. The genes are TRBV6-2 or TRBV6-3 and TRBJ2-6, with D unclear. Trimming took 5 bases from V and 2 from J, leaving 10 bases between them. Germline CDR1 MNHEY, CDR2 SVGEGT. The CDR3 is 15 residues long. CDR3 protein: CASSLNEAGANVLTF. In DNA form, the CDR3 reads TGTGCCAGCAGTCTAAATGAGGCTGGGGCCAACGTCCTGACTTTC.

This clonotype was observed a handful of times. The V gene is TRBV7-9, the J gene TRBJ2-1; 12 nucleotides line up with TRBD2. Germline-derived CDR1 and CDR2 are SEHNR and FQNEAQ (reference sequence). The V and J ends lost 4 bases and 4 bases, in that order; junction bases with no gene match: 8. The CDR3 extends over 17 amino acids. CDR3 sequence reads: CASSYPSGGADYNEQFF. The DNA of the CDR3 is TGTGCCAGCAGCTACCCTAGCGGGGGGGCCGATTACAATGAGCAGTTCTTC. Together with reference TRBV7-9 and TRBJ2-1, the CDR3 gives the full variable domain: DTGVSQNPRHKITKRGQNVTFRCDPISEHNRLYWYRQTLGQGPEFLTYFQNEAQLEKSRLLSDRFSAERPKGSFSTLEIQRTEQGDSAMYLCASSYPSGGADYNEQFFGPGTRLTVL.

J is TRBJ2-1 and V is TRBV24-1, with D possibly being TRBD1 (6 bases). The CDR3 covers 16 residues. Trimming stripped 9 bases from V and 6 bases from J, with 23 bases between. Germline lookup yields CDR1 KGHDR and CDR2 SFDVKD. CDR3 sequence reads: CATFFKYRAGFNEQFF. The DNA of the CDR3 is TGTGCCACCTTCTTCAAATACAGGGCTGGCTTCAATGAGCAGTTCTTC.

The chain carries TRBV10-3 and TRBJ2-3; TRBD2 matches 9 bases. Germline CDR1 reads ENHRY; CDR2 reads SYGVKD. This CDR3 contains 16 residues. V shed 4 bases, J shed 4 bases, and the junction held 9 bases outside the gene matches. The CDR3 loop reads CAISGSGGISPDTQYF. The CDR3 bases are TGTGCCATCAGTGGTAGCGGGGGAATAAGCCCAGATACGCAGTATTTT.

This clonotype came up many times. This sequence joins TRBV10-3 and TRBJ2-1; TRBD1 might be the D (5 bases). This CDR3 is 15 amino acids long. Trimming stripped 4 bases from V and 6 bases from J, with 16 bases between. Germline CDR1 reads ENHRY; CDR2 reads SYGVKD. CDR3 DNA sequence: TGTGCCATCAGTGTGTGGGGCAATGGTAGCAATGAGCAGTTCTTC. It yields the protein CAISVWGNGSNEQFF.

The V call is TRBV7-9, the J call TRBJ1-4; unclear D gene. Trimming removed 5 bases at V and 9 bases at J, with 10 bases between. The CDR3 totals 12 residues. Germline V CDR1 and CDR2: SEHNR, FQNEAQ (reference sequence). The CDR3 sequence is CASSRDDQKLFF. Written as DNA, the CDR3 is TGTGCCAGCAGCCGAGATGACCAAAAACTGTTTTTT.

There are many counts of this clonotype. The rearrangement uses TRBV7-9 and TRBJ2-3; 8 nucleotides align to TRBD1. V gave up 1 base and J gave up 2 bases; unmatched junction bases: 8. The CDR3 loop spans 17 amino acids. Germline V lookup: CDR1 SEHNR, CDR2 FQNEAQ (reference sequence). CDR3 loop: CASSLDRQGAPTDTQYF. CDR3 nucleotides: TGTGCCAGCAGCTTAGACCGTCAGGGGGCCCCCACAGATACGCAGTATTTT.

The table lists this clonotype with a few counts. The CDR3 DNA is TGTGCCAGCAGTCCACGGGACTTCCCGTTTAATGAGCAGTTCTTC. It yields the protein CASSPRDFPFNEQFF. The chain carries TRBV27 and TRBJ2-1, with a tentative D call TRBD2 (6 bases). This CDR3 has 15 residues. The ends were cut back, 5 bases at V and 7 bases at J, with 18 bases in the middle. Germline lookup yields CDR1 MNHEY and CDR2 SMNVEV (reference sequence).